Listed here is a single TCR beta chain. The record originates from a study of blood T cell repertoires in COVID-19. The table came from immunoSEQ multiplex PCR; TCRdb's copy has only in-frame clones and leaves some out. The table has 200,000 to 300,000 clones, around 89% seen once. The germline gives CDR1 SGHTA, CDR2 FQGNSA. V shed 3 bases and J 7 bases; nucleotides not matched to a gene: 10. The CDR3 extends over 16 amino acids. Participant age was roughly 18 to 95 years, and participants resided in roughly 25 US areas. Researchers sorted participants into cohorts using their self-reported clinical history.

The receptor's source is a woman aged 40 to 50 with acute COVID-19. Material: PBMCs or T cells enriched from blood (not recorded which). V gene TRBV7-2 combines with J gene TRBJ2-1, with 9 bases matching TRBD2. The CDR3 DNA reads TGTGCCAGCAGCTTTAACAGGCTAGCGGGGATGAATGAGCAGTTCTTC. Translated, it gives CASSFNRLAGMNEQFF.